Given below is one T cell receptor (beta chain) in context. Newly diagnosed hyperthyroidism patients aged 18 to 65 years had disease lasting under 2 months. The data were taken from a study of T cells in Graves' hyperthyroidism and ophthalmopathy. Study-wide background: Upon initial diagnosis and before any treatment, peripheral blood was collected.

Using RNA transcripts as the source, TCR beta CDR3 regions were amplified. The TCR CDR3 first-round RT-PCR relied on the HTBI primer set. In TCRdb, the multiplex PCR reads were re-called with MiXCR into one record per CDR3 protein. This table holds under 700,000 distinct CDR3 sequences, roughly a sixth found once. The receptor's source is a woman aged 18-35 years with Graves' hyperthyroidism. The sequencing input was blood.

The CDR3 loop is CASSLGSGRWEKLFF. The CDR3 DNA reads TGCGCCAGCAGCTTGGGCTCCGGACGGTGGGAAAAACTGTTTTTT. V usage is TRBV5-1 and J usage is TRBJ1-4; D is undetermined. V was pared by 0 bases and J by 8 bases, with 14 bases between. There are 15 residues in the CDR3. The germline V gene has CDR1 SGHRS and CDR2 YFSETQ.